This T cell receptor beta chain was captured in a study of blood T cell repertoires in COVID-19. Method: immunoSEQ multiplex PCR; TCRdb's copy keeps in-frame clones and lacks some. The profile shows approximately 140,000 clones, almost 90% of them singletons. The CDR3 contains 13 residues. Trimming stripped 9 bases from V and 4 bases from J, with 13 bases between. Germline V gene data show CDR1 as LNHDA and CDR2 as SQIVND (reference sequence). The TCR was taken from a middle-aged man with active or convalescent COVID-19. Input material: peripheral blood. The chain uses TRBV19 and TRBJ1-5; D call uncertain. The CDR3 sequence is CASAGSFNQPQHF. CDR3 nucleotide sequence: TGTGCCAGCGCAGGCAGTTTTAATCAGCCCCAGCATTTT.